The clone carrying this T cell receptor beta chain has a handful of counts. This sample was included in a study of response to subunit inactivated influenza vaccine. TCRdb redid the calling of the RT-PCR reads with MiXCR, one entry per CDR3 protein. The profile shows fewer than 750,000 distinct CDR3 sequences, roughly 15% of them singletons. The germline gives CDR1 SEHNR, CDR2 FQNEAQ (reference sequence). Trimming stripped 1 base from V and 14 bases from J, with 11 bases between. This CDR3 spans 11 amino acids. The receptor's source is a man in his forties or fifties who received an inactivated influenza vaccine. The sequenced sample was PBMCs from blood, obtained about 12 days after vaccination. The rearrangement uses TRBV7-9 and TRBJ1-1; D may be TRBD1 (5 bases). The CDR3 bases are TGTGCCAGCAGCTTAGGGGGCAGGCCATTCTTT. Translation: CASSLGGRPFF.